This T cell receptor (beta chain) was retrieved from a study of T cell repertoires in cytomegalovirus infection. One entry per CDR3 protein, called by TCRdb with MiXCR from the reads. The sample consists of 450,000 to 600,000 distinct CDR3 sequences, under 45% of them appearing once. Per germline, CDR1 LNHDA and CDR2 SQIVND (reference sequence). The CDR3 is 14 residues long. The ends were cut back, 10 bases at V and 3 bases at J, with 16 bases in the middle. A remark on this clonotype: Antigen unknown.

The receptor's source is a human donor in good health (CMV status not recorded). Some clones in this sample may be carry-over from other donors' samples. V is TRBV19 and J is TRBJ1-5; D may be TRBD1 (5 bases). The sample consisted of cultured PBMCs, taken from culture after CMV antigen stimulation. For the CDR3, the DNA is TGTGCCACGAGTGGGGGGTCGCCCAATCAGCCCCAGCATTTT. It yields the protein CATSGGSPNQPQHF.